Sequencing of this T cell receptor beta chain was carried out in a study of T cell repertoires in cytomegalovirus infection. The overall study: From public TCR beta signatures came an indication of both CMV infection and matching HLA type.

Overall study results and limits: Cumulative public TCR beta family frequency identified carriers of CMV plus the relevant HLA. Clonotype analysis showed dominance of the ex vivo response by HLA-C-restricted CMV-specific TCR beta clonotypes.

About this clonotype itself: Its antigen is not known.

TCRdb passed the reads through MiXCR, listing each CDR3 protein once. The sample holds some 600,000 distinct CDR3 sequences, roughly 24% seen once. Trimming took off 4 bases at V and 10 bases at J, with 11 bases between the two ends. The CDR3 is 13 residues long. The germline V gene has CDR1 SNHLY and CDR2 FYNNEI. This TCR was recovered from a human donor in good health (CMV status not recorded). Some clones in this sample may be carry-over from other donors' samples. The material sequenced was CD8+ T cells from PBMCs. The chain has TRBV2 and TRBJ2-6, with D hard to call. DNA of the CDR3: TGTGCCAGCAGTGCGGACGGAGTTAACGTCCTGACTTTC. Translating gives CASSADGVNVLTF.